Listed below are T cell receptor beta chains from one sample, sequenced in a study of vaccination and CD4 T cells after COVID-19. No antigens are known for them. One entry per CDR3 protein results from TCRdb running MiXCR on the PCR reads. There are 13,000 or so distinct CDR3 sequences in the sample; approximately 60% occur only once, and over 9.5% lies in the top ten. The sample was CD4+ T cells from blood, cultured in vitro. The source is a human donor who had recovered from COVID-19. The CDR3 runs from the conserved cysteine through the conserved F or W. Fields, in order: D gene, J gene, clone size, V gene, CDR3 DNA, CDR3 protein. D genes are given only for firm matches. Size is omitted from some rows. Given values are once, few, many or a class for expanded clones.

. TRBJ2-5 . TRBV20-1 TGCAGTGCTAGTCCCTCGGGGGTGCGAGAGACCCAGTACTTC CSASPSGVRETQYF
TRBD1 TRBJ2-3 . TRBV6-1 TGTGCCAGCAGTGGACAGGGGTATGGAGATACGCAGTATTTT CASSGQGYGDTQYF
TRBD1 TRBJ1-1 . TRBV7-2 TGTGCCAGCAGCTTGAGGACAGGGGACACTGAAGCTTTCTTT CASSLRTGDTEAFF
TRBD2 TRBJ2-3 . TRBV9 TGTGCCAGCAGTATAGCGGGGAAAACGGATACGCAGTATTTT CASSIAGKTDTQYF
TRBD1 TRBJ1-2 . TRBV7-9 TGTGCCAGCAGCCCGACAGGGGACCATGGCTACACCTTC CASSPTGDHGYTF
. TRBJ1-5 . TRBV28 TGTGCCAGCAGCCCAACCCGGACTAAAGTTCAGCCCCAGCATTTT CASSPTRTKVQPQHF
. TRBJ1-5 . TRBV6-1 TGTGCCAGCAGGACTGGGAGTCAGCCCCAGCATTTT CASRTGSQPQHF
TRBD1 TRBJ1-3 few TRBV20-1 TGCAGTGCTAGAGGACAGGGGGCTGGCAACACCATATATTTT CSARGQGAGNTIYF
. TRBJ1-1 few TRBV7-2 TGTGCCAGCAGCTCCCTTCCCGGGATTGAAGCTTTCTTT CASSSLPGIEAFF
. TRBJ1-1 . TRBV7-9 TGTGCCAGCGGCTGGGCCAACGGAATAGCTTTCTTT CASGWANGIAFF
TRBD1 TRBJ1-2 . TRBV6-1 TGTGCCAGCAGTGTAGAAGGGGGCAGGGGGCTTAACTATGGCTACACCTTC CASSVEGGRGLNYGYTF
. TRBJ1-2 few TRBV7-2 TGTGCCAGCAGCCCCTCGGGGAACGGCTATGGCTACACCTTC CASSPSGNGYGYTF
. TRBJ2-2 . TRBV6-1 TGTGCCAGCAGCGCCACAGGGTCCGGGGAGCTGTTTTTT CASSATGSGELFF
TRBD1 TRBJ2-5 . TRBV24-1 TGTGCCACCAGTGAGGCCGGACAGGGTAAAGAGACCCAGTACTTC CATSEAGQGKETQYF
. TRBJ1-2 . TRBV4-3 TGCGCCAGCAGCCCACTCCCTTCCTATGGCTACACCTTC CASSPLPSYGYTF
. TRBJ2-7 . TRBV11-3 TGTGCCAGCAGCCCAGCGAGGTACGAGCAGTACTTC CASSPARYEQYF
TRBD1 TRBJ1-5 . TRBV28 TGTGCCAGCATCACACAGGGGGCGCGGGGTCAGCCCCAGCATTTT CASITQGARGQPQHF
. TRBJ2-2 . TRBV5-4 TGTGCCAGCAGCTTCCGACAGGGAGGCACCGGGGAGCTGTTTTTT CASSFRQGGTGELFF
. TRBJ1-2 . TRBV12-3/TRBV12-4 TGTGCCAGCAGTTTTGGGGGGCGGAATGGCTACACCTTC CASSFGGRNGYTF
. TRBJ2-2 . TRBV5-1 TGCGCCAGCGCAGGGGTTTCGAACACCGGGGAGCTGTTTTTT CASAGVSNTGELFF
TRBD1 TRBJ1-5 . TRBV15 TGTGCCACCAGTCGACCGGGGACAGGAGGATGGAGCAATCAGCCCCAGCATTTT CATSRPGTGGWSNQPQHF
TRBD2 TRBJ2-1 . TRBV5-4 TGTGCCATCGCACTAGCGGGAGGCTACAATGAGCAGTTCTTC CAIALAGGYNEQFF
. TRBJ1-1 . TRBV30 TGTGCCTGGAGTGTCCTAGACTTCCCCGGGGACACTGAAGCTTTCTTT CAWSVLDFPGDTEAFF